This entry features one T cell receptor beta chain sequence. The antigen is unknown. The CDR3 consists of 11 residues. The V and J ends lost 6 bases and 4 bases respectively, with 6 bases between them. CDR1 MNHEY and CDR2 SVGAGI come from the germline V gene. Libraries were prepared by immunoSEQ multiplex PCR; TCRdb keeps only in-frame clonotypes and omits some of them. The sample contains around 26,000 clones, roughly 80% of which appear only once. This sample was included in a study of a mutant IDH1 vaccine in newly diagnosed glioma. Time point given: week 23, last vaccination. Vaccination used 300 ug of mutant IDH1 20-mer peptide per dose, with topical imiquimod.

This clonotype originated in a woman in her thirties with glioma. J is TRBJ2-5 and V is TRBV6-5; D is undetermined. The starting material was PBMCs, obtained from a glioma patient whose treatment included an IDH1 peptide vaccine. The DNA of the CDR3 is TGTGCCAGCAGGTCCGCAGAGACCCAGTACTTC. The encoded protein is CASRSAETQYF.